These T cell receptor beta chains were read from a single sample in a study of blood T cell repertoires in COVID-19. Libraries were prepared by immunoSEQ multiplex PCR; TCRdb keeps only in-frame clonotypes and omits some of them. This sample has roughly 97,000 clones; around nine tenths occur once, and the top ten carry about 1.8%. Sequenced material: peripheral blood. These receptors were taken from a man aged 60 to 69 with acute or convalescent COVID-19. Both conserved end residues are part of each CDR3. Size is omitted from some rows. Given values are once, few, many or a class for expanded clones.

CDR3	size	V	J
CASSAGTGNRKTQYF	once	TRBV7-9	TRBJ2-5
CASSLSGANEKLFF	-	TRBV18	TRBJ1-4
CASRIQGYEQYF	few	TRBV11-2	TRBJ2-7
CASSVGGETHEQYF	-	TRBV9	TRBJ2-7
CASSEVALAGELFF	-	TRBV6-4	TRBJ2-2
CASSLGSYNEQFF	-	TRBV11-2	TRBJ2-1
CASRQGPSNQPQHF	-	TRBV6-5	TRBJ1-5
CASSGTGSPPLHF	-	TRBV27	TRBJ1-6
CAWSVPRGTGVKAFF	-	TRBV30	TRBJ1-1
CASSQGQGKAFF	-	TRBV3-1/TRBV3-2	TRBJ1-1
CASSRTSGGVYNEQFF	-	TRBV2	TRBJ2-1
CASSPQRDTEAFF	-	TRBV11-2	TRBJ1-1
CASSPGQHTDTQYF	-	TRBV5-4	TRBJ2-3
CASGLAGRSYNEQFF	-	TRBV6-5	TRBJ2-1
CASSVTGGQQPQHF	few	TRBV6-4	TRBJ1-5
CASSLDTGGNTEAFF	-	TRBV5-1	TRBJ1-1
CASRRQANTGELFF	-	TRBV6-4	TRBJ2-2
CASSLIDRGSRYGYTF	-	TRBV7-8	TRBJ1-2
CASKRGQGQEKLFF	-	TRBV19	TRBJ1-4
CASTRDRNQPQHF	-	TRBV2	TRBJ1-5
CSVAGTLGGYEQFF	-	TRBV29-1	TRBJ2-1
CASSQVLAGRTTDTQYF	-	TRBV4-2	TRBJ2-3
CASSPSGTSTLLRQYF	-	TRBV5-1	TRBJ2-3
CAWSEEEGQPQHF	-	TRBV30	TRBJ1-5
CASSYGQGGNTIYF	-	TRBV5-1	TRBJ1-3
CASSYSERGNSPLHF	once	TRBV6-5	TRBJ1-6
CASRRTGGSQPQHF	-	TRBV6-5	TRBJ1-5
CASSTRTASQETQYF	-	TRBV5-4	TRBJ2-5
CASSHPGQPQHF	-	TRBV7-9	TRBJ1-5